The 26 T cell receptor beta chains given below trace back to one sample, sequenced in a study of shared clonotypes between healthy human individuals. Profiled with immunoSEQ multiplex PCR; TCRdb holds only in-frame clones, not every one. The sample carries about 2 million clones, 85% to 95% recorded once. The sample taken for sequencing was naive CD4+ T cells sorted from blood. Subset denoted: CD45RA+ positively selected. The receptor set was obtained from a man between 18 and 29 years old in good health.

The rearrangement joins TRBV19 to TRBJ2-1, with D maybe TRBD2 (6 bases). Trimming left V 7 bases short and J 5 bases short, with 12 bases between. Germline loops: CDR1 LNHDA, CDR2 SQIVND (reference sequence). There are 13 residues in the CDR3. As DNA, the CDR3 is TGTGCCAGTACTCACCGGAGGGACAATGAGCAGTTCTTC. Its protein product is CASTHRRDNEQFF.

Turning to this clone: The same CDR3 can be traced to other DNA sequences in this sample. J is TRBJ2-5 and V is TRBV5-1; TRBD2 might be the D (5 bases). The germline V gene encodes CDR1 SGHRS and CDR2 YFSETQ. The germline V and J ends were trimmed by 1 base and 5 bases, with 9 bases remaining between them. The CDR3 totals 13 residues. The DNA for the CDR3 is TGCGCCAGCAGCTTGTCTGGCGGGGAGACCCAGTACTTC. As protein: CASSLSGGETQYF.

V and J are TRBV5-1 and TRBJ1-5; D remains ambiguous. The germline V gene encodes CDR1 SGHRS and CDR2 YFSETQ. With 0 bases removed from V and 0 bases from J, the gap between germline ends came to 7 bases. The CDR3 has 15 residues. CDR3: CASSLGPISNQPQHF. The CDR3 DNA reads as TGCGCCAGCAGCTTGGGGCCGATTAGCAATCAGCCCCAGCATTTT.

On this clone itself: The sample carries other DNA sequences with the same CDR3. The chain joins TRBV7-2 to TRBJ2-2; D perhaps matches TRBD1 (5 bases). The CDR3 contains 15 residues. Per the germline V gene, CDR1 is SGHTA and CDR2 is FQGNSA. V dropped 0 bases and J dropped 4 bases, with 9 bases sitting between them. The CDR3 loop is CASSLARVGTGELFF. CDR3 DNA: TGTGCCAGCAGCTTAGCCAGGGTGGGCACCGGGGAGCTGTTTTTT.

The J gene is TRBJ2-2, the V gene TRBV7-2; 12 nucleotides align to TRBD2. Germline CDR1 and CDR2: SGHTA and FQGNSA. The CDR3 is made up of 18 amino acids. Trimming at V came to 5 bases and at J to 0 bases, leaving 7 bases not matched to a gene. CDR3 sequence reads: CASSIGLAGRTNTGELFF. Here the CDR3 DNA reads TGTGCCAGCAGCATAGGACTAGCGGGAAGAACGAACACCGGGGAGCTGTTTTTT.

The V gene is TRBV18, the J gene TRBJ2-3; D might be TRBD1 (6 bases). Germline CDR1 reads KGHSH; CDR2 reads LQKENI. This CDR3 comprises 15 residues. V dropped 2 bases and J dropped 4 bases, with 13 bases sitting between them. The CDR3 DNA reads TGTGCCAGCTCACCAAGTGGGGGCGTCGCAGATACGCAGTATTTT. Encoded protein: CASSPSGGVADTQYF.

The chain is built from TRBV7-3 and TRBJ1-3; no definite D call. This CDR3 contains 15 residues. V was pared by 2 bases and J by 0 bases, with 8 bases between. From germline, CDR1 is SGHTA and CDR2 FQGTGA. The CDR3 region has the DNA TGTGCCAGCAGCTTAGCCCCAGGCTCTGGAAACACCATATATTTT. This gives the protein CASSLAPGSGNTIYF.

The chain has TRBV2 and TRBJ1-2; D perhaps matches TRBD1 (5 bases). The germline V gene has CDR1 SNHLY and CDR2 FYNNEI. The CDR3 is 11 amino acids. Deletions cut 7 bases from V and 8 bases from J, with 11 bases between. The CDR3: CASTGAQGYTF. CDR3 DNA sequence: TGTGCCAGCACCGGGGCGCAGGGCTACACCTTC. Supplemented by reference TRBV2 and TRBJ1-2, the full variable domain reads EPEVTQTPSHQVTQMGQEVILRCVPISNHLYFYWYRQILGQKVEFLVSFYNNEISEKSEIFDDQFSVERPDGSNFTLKIRSTKLEDSAMYFCASTGAQGYTFGSGTRLTVV.

The DNA of the CDR3 is TGTGCCAGCAGCTTAGGCAGTAGGGGATTCACTGAAGCTTTCTTT. As protein: CASSLGSRGFTEAFF. The chain couples TRBV13 to TRBJ1-1; a possible D gene is TRBD1 (5 bases). Germline assignment: CDR1 PRHDT and CDR2 FYEKMQ (reference sequence). Deletions cut 0 bases from V and 4 bases from J, with 12 bases between. CDR3 length equals 15 residues.

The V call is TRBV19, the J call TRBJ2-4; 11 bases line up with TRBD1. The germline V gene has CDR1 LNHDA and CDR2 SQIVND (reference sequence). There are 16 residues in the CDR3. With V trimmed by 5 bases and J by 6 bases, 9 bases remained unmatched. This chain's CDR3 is CASSVGTGGFLNIQYF. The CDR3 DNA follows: TGTGCCAGTAGTGTCGGGACAGGGGGATTCCTAAACATTCAGTACTTC. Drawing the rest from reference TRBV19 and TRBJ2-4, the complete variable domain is DGGITQSPKYLFRKEGQNVTLSCEQNLNHDAMYWYRQDPGQGLRLIYYSQIVNDFQKGDIAEGYSVSREKKESFPLTVTSAQKNPTAFYLCASSVGTGGFLNIQYFGAGTRLSVL.

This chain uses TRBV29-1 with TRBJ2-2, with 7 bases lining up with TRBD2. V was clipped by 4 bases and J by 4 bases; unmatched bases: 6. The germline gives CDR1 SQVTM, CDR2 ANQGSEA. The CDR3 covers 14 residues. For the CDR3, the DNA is TGCAGCGTTGCGTCTCCGGGGGGCACCGGGGAGCTGTTTTTT. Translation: CSVASPGGTGELFF.

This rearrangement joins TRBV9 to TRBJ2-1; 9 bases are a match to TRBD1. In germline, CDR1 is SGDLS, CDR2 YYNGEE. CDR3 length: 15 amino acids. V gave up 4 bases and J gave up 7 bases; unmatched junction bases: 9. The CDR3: CASSPRQGGWNEQFF. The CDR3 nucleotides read TGTGCCAGCAGCCCCCGACAGGGGGGATGGAATGAGCAGTTCTTC.

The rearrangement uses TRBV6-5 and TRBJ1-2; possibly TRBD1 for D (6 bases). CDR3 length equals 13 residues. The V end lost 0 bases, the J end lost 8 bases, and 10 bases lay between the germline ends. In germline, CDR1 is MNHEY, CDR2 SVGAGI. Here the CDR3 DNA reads TGTGCCAGCAGTTACTCCTACAGGGTCGGCTACACCTTC. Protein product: CASSYSYRVGYTF.

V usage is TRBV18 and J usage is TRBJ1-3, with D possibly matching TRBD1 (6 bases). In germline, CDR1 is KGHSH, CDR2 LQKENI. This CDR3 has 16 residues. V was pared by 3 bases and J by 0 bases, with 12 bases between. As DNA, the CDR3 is TGTGCCAGCTCACCTATACCGGACAGCTCTGGAAACACCATATATTTT. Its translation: CASSPIPDSSGNTIYF.

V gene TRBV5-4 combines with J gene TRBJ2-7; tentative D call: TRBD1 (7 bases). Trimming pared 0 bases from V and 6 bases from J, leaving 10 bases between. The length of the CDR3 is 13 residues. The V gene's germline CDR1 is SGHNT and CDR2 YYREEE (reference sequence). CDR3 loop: CASSLAGGSEQYF. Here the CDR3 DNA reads TGTGCCAGCAGCTTGGCAGGGGGGTCCGAGCAGTACTTC. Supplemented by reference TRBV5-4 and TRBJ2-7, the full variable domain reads ETGVTQSPTHLIKTRGQQVTLRCSSQSGHNTVSWYQQALGQGPQFIFQYYREEENGRGNFPPRFSGLQFPNYSSELNVNALELDDSALYLCASSLAGGSEQYFGPGTRLTVT.

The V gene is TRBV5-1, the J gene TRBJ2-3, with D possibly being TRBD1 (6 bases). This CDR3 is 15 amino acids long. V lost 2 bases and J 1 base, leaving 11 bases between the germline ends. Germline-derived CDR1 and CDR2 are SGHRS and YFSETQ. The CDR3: CASSLGTWGTDTQYF. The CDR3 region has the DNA TGCGCCAGCAGCTTAGGGACATGGGGCACAGATACGCAGTATTTT. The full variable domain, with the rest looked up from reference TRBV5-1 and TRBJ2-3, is KAGVTQTPRYLIKTRGQQVTLSCSPISGHRSVSWYQQTPGQGLQFLFEYFSETQRNKGNFPGRFSGRQFSNSRSEMNVSTLELGDSALYLCASSLGTWGTDTQYFGPGTRLTVL.

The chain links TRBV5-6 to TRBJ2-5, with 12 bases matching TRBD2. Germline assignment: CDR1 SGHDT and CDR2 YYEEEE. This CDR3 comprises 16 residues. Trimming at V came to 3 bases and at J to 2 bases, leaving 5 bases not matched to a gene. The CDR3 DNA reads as TGTGCCAGCAGCTACGCCGGGACTAGCGGGCAAGAGACCCAGTACTTC. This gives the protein CASSYAGTSGQETQYF. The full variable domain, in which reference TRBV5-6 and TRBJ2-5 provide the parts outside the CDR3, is DAGVTQSPTHLIKTRGQQVTLRCSPKSGHDTVSWYQQALGQGPQFIFQYYEEEERQRGNFPDRFSGHQFPNYSSELNVNALLLGDSALYLCASSYAGTSGQETQYFGPGTRLLVL.

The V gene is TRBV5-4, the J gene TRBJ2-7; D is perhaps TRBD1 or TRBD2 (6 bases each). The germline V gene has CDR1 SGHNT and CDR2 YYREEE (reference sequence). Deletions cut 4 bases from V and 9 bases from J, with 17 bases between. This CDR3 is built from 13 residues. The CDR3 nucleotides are TGTGCCAGCAGCGTTTCTGGGGGGCAGGGGCAGTACTTC. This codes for CASSVSGGQGQYF.

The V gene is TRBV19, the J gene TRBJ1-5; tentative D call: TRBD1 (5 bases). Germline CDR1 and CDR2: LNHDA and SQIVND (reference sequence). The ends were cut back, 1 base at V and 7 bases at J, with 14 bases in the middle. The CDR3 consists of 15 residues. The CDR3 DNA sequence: TGTGCCAGTAGTATAGGGTCCGCAGGGTACCAGCCCCAGCATTTT. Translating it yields CASSIGSAGYQPQHF.

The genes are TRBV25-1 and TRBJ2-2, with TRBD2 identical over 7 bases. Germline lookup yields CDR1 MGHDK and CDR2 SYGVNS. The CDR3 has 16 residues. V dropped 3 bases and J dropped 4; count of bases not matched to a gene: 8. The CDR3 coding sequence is TGTGCCAGCAGTGACGACAGACTAGCAGCCACCGGGGAGCTGTTTTTT. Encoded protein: CASSDDRLAATGELFF. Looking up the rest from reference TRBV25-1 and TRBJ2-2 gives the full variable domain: EADIYQTPRYLVIGTGKKITLECSQTMGHDKMYWYQQDPGMELHLIHYSYGVNSTEKGDLSSESTVSRIRTEHFPLTLESARPSHTSQYLCASSDDRLAATGELFFGEGSRLTVL.

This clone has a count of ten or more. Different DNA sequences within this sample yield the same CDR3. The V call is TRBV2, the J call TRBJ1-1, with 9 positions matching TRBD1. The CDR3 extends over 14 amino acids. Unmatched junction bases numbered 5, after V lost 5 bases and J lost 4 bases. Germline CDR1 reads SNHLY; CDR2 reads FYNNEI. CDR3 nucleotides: TGTGCCAGCAGTCTTCTACAGGGGGCCACTGAAGCTTTCTTT. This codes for CASSLLQGATEAFF. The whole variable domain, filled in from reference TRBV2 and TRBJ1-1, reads EPEVTQTPSHQVTQMGQEVILRCVPISNHLYFYWYRQILGQKVEFLVSFYNNEISEKSEIFDDQFSVERPDGSNFTLKIRSTKLEDSAMYFCASSLLQGATEAFFGQGTRLTVV.

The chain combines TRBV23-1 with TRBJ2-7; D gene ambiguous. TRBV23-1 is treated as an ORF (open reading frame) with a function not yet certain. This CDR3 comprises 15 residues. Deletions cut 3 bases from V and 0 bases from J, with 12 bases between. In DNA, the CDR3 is TGCGCCAGCAGTCATTCCCGACGGAGCTCCTACGAGCAGTACTTC. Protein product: CASSHSRRSSYEQYF.

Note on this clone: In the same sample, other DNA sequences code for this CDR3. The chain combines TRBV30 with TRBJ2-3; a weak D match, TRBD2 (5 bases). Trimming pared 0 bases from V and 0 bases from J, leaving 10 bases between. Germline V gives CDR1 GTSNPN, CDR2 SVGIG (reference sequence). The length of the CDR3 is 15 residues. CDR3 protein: CAWSVLGGSTDTQYF. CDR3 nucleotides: TGTGCCTGGAGTGTACTTGGCGGGAGCACAGATACGCAGTATTTT.

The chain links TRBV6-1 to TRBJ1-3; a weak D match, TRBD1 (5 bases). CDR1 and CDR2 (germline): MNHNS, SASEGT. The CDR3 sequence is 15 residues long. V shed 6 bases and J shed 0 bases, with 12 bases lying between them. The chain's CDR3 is CASRPGTGSGNTIYF. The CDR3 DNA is TGTGCCAGCAGACCCGGCACAGGCTCTGGAAACACCATATATTTT.

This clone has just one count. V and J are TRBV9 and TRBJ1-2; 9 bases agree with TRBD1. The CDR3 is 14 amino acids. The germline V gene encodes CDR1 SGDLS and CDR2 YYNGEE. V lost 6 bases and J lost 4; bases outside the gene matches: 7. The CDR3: CASTPTGGVYGYTF. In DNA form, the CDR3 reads TGTGCCAGCACCCCTACAGGGGGCGTCTATGGCTACACCTTC.

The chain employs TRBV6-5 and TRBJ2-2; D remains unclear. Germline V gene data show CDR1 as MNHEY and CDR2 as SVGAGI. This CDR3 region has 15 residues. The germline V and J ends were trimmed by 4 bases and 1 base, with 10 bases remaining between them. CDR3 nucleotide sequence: TGTGCCAGCAGTTCCTGGACCCTGAACACCGGGGAGCTGTTTTTT. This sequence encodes CASSSWTLNTGELFF.